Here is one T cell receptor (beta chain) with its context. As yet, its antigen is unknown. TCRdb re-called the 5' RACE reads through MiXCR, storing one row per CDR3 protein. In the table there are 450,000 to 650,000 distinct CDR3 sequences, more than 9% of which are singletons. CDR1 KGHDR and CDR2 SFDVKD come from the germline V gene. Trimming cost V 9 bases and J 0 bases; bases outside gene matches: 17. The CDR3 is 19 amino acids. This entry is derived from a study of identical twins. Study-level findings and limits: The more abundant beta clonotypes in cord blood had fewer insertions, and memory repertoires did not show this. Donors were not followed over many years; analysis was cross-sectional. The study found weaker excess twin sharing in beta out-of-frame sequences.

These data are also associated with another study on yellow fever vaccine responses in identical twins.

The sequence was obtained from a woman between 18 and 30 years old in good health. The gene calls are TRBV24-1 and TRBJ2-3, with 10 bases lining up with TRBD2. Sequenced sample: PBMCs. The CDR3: CATSQWGLAGDFSTDTQYF. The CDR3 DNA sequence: TGTGCCACCTCTCAGTGGGGGCTAGCGGGGGACTTTAGCACAGATACGCAGTATTTT.